The 16 T cell receptor beta chains reported below all come from one sample, sequenced in a study of T cell clones after liver transplantation. Clones were sequenced by immunoSEQ multiplex PCR, and TCRdb holds only the in-frame ones, with some missing. The sample has 75,000 to 95,000 clones; approximately 80% are singletons. This material consisted of CD4+ T cells from blood, taken around 48 months after liver transplant. The receptor set was obtained from a human patient who received a liver transplant. Some T cells may be transferred from the graft donor.

The chain employs TRBV4-2 and TRBJ2-3, with 11 bases lining up with TRBD2. Losses at the gene ends were 6 bases for V and 0 bases for J; bases not matched to a gene: 11. In germline, CDR1 is LGHNA, CDR2 YNFKEQ. The CDR3 spans 18 residues. The CDR3 DNA sequence: TGTGCCAGCAGTCGGACTAGCGGGTCACGTTCTAGCACAGATACGCAGTATTTT. This translates into CASSRTSGSRSSTDTQYF.

This clone occurred once. The chain couples TRBV11-2 to TRBJ1-1; no definite D call. CDR1 SGHAT and CDR2 FQNNGV come from the germline V gene. V lost 0 bases and J 4 bases, leaving 6 bases between the germline ends. This CDR3 is built from 13 residues. The DNA of the CDR3 is TGTGCCAGCAGCTTAGAGGACGGCACTGAAGCTTTCTTT. This codes for CASSLEDGTEAFF.

This chain connects TRBV9 to TRBJ2-3, with D possibly TRBD2 on 6 matching bases. This CDR3 has 15 amino acids. Trimming removed 4 bases at V and 0 bases at J, with 12 bases between. Germline V gives CDR1 SGDLS, CDR2 YYNGEE. The CDR3 region is CASSLFSGSTDTQYF. The CDR3 region has the DNA TGTGCCAGCAGCCTATTTAGCGGTAGCACAGATACGCAGTATTTT.

CDR3 sequence reads: CASSLAAESPLHF. The CDR3 DNA reads TGTGCCAGCAGCTTGGCTGCGGAGTCACCCCTCCACTTT. The chain links TRBV13 to TRBJ1-6; D uncertain. The V and J ends lost 3 bases and 10 bases respectively, with 10 bases between them. The CDR3 totals 13 residues. The germline CDR1 and CDR2 sequences are PRHDT and FYEKMQ (reference sequence).

The V gene is TRBV19, the J gene TRBJ2-2; D is ambiguous. Germline loops: CDR1 LNHDA, CDR2 SQIVND (reference sequence). With 1 base removed from V and 0 bases from J, the gap between germline ends came to 9 bases. CDR3 length: 16 amino acids. The CDR3 DNA is TGTGCCAGTAGTATAGCGGGCGGAGCGAACACCGGGGAGCTGTTTTTT. Residues: CASSIAGGANTGELFF.

The chain is built from TRBV7-2 and TRBJ2-1, with 8 bases lining up with TRBD2. Germline CDR1 SGHTA, CDR2 FQGNSA. V was pared by 5 bases and J by 5 bases, with 14 bases of the junction left unmatched. The CDR3 is 17 residues long. CDR3 residues: CASSTRLATKPNNEQFF. The CDR3, as DNA: TGTGCCAGCAGCACCCGACTAGCGACGAAACCCAACAATGAGCAGTTCTTC.

The rearrangement uses TRBV14 and TRBJ1-2; the D gene is possibly TRBD1 (6 bases). The CDR3 runs 15 residues. Trimming removed 4 bases at V and 7 bases at J, with 19 bases between. Per germline, CDR1 SGHDN and CDR2 FVKESK. CDR3 in DNA: TGTGCCAGCAGCCCCCAGCGCCCCGGGGGCGGTGGCTACACCTTC. Its protein product is CASSPQRPGGGGYTF. Full variable domain (outside the CDR3, taken from reference TRBV14 and TRBJ1-2): EAGVTQFPSHSVIEKGQTVTLRCDPISGHDNLYWYRRVMGKEIKFLLHFVKESKQDESGMPNNRFLAERTGGTYSTLKVQPAELEDSGVYFCASSPQRPGGGGYTFGSGTRLTVV.

The chain links TRBV4-3 to TRBJ2-3; TRBD2 is a possible D gene (7 bases). From germline, CDR1 is LGHNA and CDR2 YSLEER. V lost 0 bases to trimming and J lost 0 bases, with 22 bases between them. The CDR3 runs 20 residues. DNA for the CDR3: TGCGCCAGCAGCCAAGATCGCTTCGTGGCGGGGGCCGGCAGCACAGATACGCAGTATTTT. Its translation is CASSQDRFVAGAGSTDTQYF.

The chain employs TRBV18 and TRBJ2-2; 9 nucleotides line up with TRBD1. CDR1 is KGHSH and CDR2 is LQKENI in the germline V gene. CDR3 length equals 15 residues. V lost 2 bases and J lost 6; bases outside the gene matches: 4. The CDR3 sequence is CASSPRTGEAGELFF. CDR3 in DNA: TGTGCCAGCTCACCAAGGACAGGGGAGGCCGGGGAGCTGTTTTTT.

This clone was seen a few times. The chain has TRBV2 and TRBJ1-6; tentatively, D is TRBD1 (5 bases). The CDR3 is made up of 15 amino acids. Germline CDR1 SNHLY, CDR2 FYNNEI. V was shortened by 4 bases and J by 9 bases, with 16 bases between the two germline ends. CDR3 nucleotide sequence: TGTGCCAGCAGTGGGAATCTAGGCGGGGGTTCACCCCTCCACTTT. Protein: CASSGNLGGGSPLHF.

In its sample, this clone was seen a few times. J is TRBJ2-1 and V is TRBV27, with D maybe TRBD1 (5 bases). This CDR3 comprises 18 residues. Between the trimmed V and J ends, which lost 7 bases and 10 bases, there was a span of 32 bases. CDR1 MNHEY and CDR2 SMNVEV come from the germline V gene (reference sequence). The CDR3 is CASTPESLRVPPRGEQFF. As DNA, the CDR3 is TGTGCCAGCACCCCTGAGAGCCTCAGGGTTCCTCCCCGTGGGGAGCAGTTCTTC.

The CDR3 region is CASSIRTYFLIHMCGSQHF. CDR3 nucleotides: TGCGCCAGCAGCATTCGGACCTACTTCCTCATACATATGTGTGGGTCCCAGCATTTT. The chain carries TRBV10-1 and TRBJ1-5; D not certain. Trimming left V 6 bases short and J 11 bases short, with 35 bases between. The germline gives CDR1 WNHNN, CDR2 SYGVQD (reference sequence). This CDR3 has 19 amino acids.

The V and J genes are TRBV28 and TRBJ2-7, with 9 nucleotides matching TRBD1. V gave up 3 bases and J gave up 3 bases; unmatched junction bases: 3. The CDR3 runs to 14 residues. Germline V gene data show CDR1 as MDHEN and CDR2 as SYDVKM. CDR3: CASSFSGQGYEQYF. In nucleotides, the CDR3 is TGTGCCAGCAGTTTTTCGGGACAGGGCTACGAGCAGTACTTC.

This chain connects TRBV27 to TRBJ2-7; perhaps TRBD2 as D (6 bases). Germline CDR1 and CDR2: MNHEY and SMNVEV (reference sequence). The CDR3 loop spans 15 amino acids. Trimming cost V 6 bases and J 4 bases, with 19 bases left between them. The CDR3 sequence: CASRNLPGSGYEQYF. CDR3 nucleotides: TGTGCCAGCAGAAACCTTCCAGGGAGCGGGTACGAGCAGTACTTC.

The V call is TRBV7-2, the J call TRBJ2-3, with 10 bases fitting TRBD1. This CDR3 has 14 residues. V shed 5 bases, J shed 4 bases, and the junction held 3 bases outside the gene matches. From germline, CDR1 is SGHTA and CDR2 FQGNSA. The DNA of the CDR3 is TGTGCCAGCAGCAAGACAGGGGGCGCAGATACGCAGTATTTT. Translating gives CASSKTGGADTQYF. The whole variable domain, remainder taken from reference TRBV7-2 and TRBJ2-3, is GAGVSQSPSNKVTEKGKDVELRCDPISGHTALYWYRQSLGQGLEFLIYFQGNSAPDKSGLPSDRFSAERTGGSVSTLTIQRTQQEDSAVYLCASSKTGGADTQYFGPGTRLTVL.

V gene TRBV2 combines with J gene TRBJ1-6, with D possibly matching TRBD1 (5 bases). The germline V and J ends were trimmed by 6 bases and 10 bases, with 16 bases remaining between them. The CDR3 is made up of 14 amino acids. CDR1 and CDR2 (germline): SNHLY, FYNNEI. CDR3 amino acids: CASSSQFGGSPLHF. CDR3 bases: TGTGCCAGCAGCTCTCAGTTCGGGGGATCACCCCTCCACTTT.